This T cell receptor beta chain was sequenced during a study of cytomegalovirus exposure and HLA in healthy donors. Germline CDR1 reads KGHSH; CDR2 reads LQKENI. Between the trimmed V and J ends, which lost 7 bases and 6 bases, there was a span of 15 bases. This CDR3 is 13 amino acids long. With 60 Vbeta and 13 Jbeta primers, the PCR was carried out. Clones were read by immunoSEQ multiplex PCR, and TCRdb kept only the in-frame ones, dropping some. The table lists fewer than 85,000 clones, with around 5% in the top ten. What was sequenced was PBMCs. The TCR originated in a woman between 40 and 50 years old in good health and CMV-seropositive. This chain connects TRBV18 to TRBJ1-1; tentative D call: TRBD1 (5 bases). The CDR3 here is CASLEGVEAEAFF. Here the CDR3 DNA reads TGTGCCAGCTTGGAAGGGGTTGAGGCTGAAGCTTTCTTT.